This T cell receptor (beta chain) was identified in a study of blood T cell repertoires in COVID-19. About the study: Some COVID-19 samples were acute and others convalescent; all came from the United States, Italy and Spain. PBMCs, B-cell-depleted T cells, or T cells were the source of the cDNA or gDNA that made up the material.

The authors' processing: Cell counts per sample came from amplifying reference gene primers. Sequenced by immunoSEQ multiplex PCR; TCRdb stores in-frame clones only, minus some. That table gives V, J and clone size, and the DNA gave D and trimming. The sample carries 50,000 to 70,000 clones, roughly 90% recorded once. Germline V gene sequence: CDR1 SSHAT, CDR2 FNYEAQ (reference sequence). The CDR3 length is 15 residues. The V segment lost 5 bases and the J segment 4 bases; nucleotides outside the gene matches: 6. Material for sequencing was peripheral blood. The clonotype was recovered from a woman older than 75 with active COVID-19. The rearrangement joins TRBV7-7 to TRBJ2-2; TRBD1 agrees at 8 bases. The CDR3 region has the DNA TGTGCCAGCAGCATACAGGGGGAGAGCACCGGGGAGCTGTTTTTT. It codes for CASSIQGESTGELFF.